Described below is a single T cell receptor beta chain sequence and its context. This clone has only a few counts. Its antigen specificity is not known. The missing CDR3 end, 3 residues past where the read stops, is filled in from the germline J gene. Equivalent amounts of genomic DNA from CVID and control samples were used as sequencing input. For every sample, a 60 bp segment covering the rearranged TCRbeta CDR3 region was amplified and then sequenced. The immunoSEQ assay, a bias-corrected multiplex PCR combined with high-throughput sequencing, was used for TCRbeta amplification. In the source study's methods: Every unique nucleotide sequence counted as a clone and was annotated with V, D and J genes, copy number and frequency. Sequences were labeled productive if in frame, and non-productive if out of frame or containing stop codons. As previously described, clonality was computed from Shannon's entropy. Mean CDR3 Kyte-Doolittle hydropathy was derived from the predicted amino acid sequences of productive clones. The R hclust function was used to hierarchically cluster scaled V gene usage with Manhattan distance and complete linkage. Sharing of clones by CDR3 amino acid sequence was evaluated through resampling of 12 repertoires per group over 100 rounds. The repertoires were screened for approximately 63 published EBV-specific TCRbeta sequences and around 250 published CMV-specific TCRbeta sequences. Analysis left out a couple of CVID samples that produced under 10,000 sequences, so around 40 CVID repertoires remained. This is the immuneACCESS table as TCRdb keeps it, with only in-frame sequences that have V and J called. A part of the clones is gone; compared with another copy, unresolved V genes explain less than half, and the rest is unexplained. D and trimming were read from the DNA, whereas the V and J calls and clone size are those reported in that table. This sample is represented by about 15,000 clones, with no singletons among them. The ten largest clones add up to approximately 12% of the sample.

Relative to germline, V is missing 6 bases and J is missing 4 bases, with 13 bases of the junction outside any gene match. The CDR3 numbers 16 residues from cysteine through phenylalanine. The DNA shown is the part of the CDR3 that was read: 39 bases, in frame from base 1. These data come from a study of T cell clonality in common variable immunodeficiency (dated by TCRdb to between 2014 and 2016). What the study reported, not specific to this receptor: Correlations between repertoire features and clinical complications were limited by patient heterogeneity within the CVID cohort. Fewer deletions and N-nucleotide insertions were reportedly observed in CVID TCRbeta sequences, and highly modified clones with 13 or more V deletions were reportedly absent from CVID TCRbeta sequences. The authors noted that sequencing repertoires of T cell subpopulations would be needed to clarify what caused the increased clonality in CVID. CVID subjects shared fewer TCRbeta clones with each other than healthy controls did (p < 0.0001). Despite equal DNA input, controls averaged around 80,000 unique sequences per sample versus about 31,547 in CVID samples. Compared with healthy controls, CVID subjects showed increased TCRbeta clonality (t-test p = 0.018), a feature most characteristic of about a third of subjects.

Standard criteria were used to diagnose CVID, namely serum IgG, IgA and/or IgM reduced below the normal range together with specific antibody deficiency. A total of 44 subjects (roughly 15 female and about 30 male; age range about 9 to 65 years, mean age about 40) were included in the CVID group. Both CVID patients and healthy controls were predominantly of Caucasian heritage. All CVID subjects had received replacement immunoglobulin therapy for at least one year at the time of study participation. When blood was collected, none of the CVID subjects were ill or on immunomodulatory or immunosuppressive medication. From each donor, roughly 4.5 to 8.5 ml of heparinized peripheral whole blood was collected. Genomic DNA from adults with common variable immune deficiency (CVID) and from healthy adult controls was used for sequencing of TCRbeta CDR3 repertoires. Diluted blood was density-centrifuged over Hypaque 1077 or Ficoll-Paque to isolate peripheral blood mononuclear cells. Genomic DNA was extracted from unsorted mononuclear cells by Qiagen column purification or by a centrifugation-based method.

This chain joins TRBV5-3 to TRBJ2-7, with 10 junctional bases fitting TRBD2. TRBV5-3 is labeled an ORF, and its function is uncertain. The receptor comes from a human donor with common variable immunodeficiency. The sequencing input was peripheral blood mononuclear cells. Incomplete CDR3 DNA: TGTGCCAGAATGCCACGGGCTAGCGGGAGTACGTACGAG. Its translation reads: CARMPRASGSTYE. The whole CDR3 protein is CARMPRASGSTYEQYF.